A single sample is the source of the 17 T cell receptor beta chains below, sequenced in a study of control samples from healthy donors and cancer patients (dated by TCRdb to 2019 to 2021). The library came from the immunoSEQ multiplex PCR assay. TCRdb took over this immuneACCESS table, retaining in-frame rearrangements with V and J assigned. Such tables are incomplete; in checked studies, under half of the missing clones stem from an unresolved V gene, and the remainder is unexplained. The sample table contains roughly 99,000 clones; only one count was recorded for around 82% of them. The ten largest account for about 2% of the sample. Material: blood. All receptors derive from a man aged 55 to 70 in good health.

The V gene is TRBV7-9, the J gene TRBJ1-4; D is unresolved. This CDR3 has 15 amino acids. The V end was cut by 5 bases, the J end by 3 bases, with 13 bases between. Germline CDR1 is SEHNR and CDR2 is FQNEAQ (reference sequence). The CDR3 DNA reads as TGTGCCAGCAGCCCCTCGGGTTTAGCTAATGAAAAACTGTTTTTT. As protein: CASSPSGLANEKLFF.

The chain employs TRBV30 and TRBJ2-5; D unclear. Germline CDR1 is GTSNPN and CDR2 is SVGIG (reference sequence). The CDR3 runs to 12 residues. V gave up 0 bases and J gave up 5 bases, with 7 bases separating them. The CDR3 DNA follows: TGTGCCTGGAGTGTAAATGGGGAGACCCAGTACTTC. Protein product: CAWSVNGETQYF.

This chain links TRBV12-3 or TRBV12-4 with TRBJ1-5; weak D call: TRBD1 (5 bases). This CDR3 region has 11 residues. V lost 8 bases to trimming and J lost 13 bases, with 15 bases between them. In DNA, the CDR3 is TGTGCCAGCGGTAAGGGGAGTATACAGCATTTT. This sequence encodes CASGKGSIQHF.

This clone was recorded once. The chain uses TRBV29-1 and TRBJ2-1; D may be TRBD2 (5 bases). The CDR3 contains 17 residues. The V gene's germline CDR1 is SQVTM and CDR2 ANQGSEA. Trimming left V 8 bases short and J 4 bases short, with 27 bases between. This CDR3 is CSWRRAGNLRGYNEQFF. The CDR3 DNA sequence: TGCAGCTGGCGACGCGCCGGGAACCTCCGCGGTTACAATGAGCAGTTCTTC.

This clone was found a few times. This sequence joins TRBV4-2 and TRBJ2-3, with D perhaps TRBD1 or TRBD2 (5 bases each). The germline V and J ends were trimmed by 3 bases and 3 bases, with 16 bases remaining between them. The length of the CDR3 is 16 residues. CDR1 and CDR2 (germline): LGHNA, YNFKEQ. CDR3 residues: CASSHIGGEGTDTQYF. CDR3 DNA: TGTGCCAGCAGCCACATTGGGGGAGAGGGAACAGATACGCAGTATTTT.

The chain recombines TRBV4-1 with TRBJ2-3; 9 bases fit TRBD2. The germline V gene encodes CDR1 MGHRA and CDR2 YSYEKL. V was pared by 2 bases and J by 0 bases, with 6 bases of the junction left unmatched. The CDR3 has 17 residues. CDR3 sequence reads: CASSQFASGTSTDTQYF. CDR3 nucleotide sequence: TGCGCCAGCAGCCAATTTGCTAGCGGGACTAGCACAGATACGCAGTATTTT.

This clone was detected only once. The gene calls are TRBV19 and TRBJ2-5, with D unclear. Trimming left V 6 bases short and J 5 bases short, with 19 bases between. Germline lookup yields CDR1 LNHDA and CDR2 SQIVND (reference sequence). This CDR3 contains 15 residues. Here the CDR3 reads CASSPGDKGAETQYF. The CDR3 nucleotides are TGTGCCAGTAGCCCCGGAGACAAAGGAGCGGAGACCCAGTACTTC. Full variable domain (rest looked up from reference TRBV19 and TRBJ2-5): DGGITQSPKYLFRKEGQNVTLSCEQNLNHDAMYWYRQDPGQGLRLIYYSQIVNDFQKGDIAEGYSVSREKKESFPLTVTSAQKNPTAFYLCASSPGDKGAETQYFGPGTRLLVL.

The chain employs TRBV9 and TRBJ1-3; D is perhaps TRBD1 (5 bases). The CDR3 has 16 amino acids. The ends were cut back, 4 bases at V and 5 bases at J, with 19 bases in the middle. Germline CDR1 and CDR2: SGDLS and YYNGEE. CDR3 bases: TGTGCCAGCAGCCCTTCTTCATCGGGGGGTAGAAACACCATATATTTT. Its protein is CASSPSSSGGRNTIYF.

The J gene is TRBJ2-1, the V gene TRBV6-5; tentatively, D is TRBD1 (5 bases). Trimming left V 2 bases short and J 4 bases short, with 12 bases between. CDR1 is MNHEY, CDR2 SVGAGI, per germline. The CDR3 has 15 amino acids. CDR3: CASSYETGRYNEQFF. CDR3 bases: TGTGCCAGCAGTTACGAAACAGGTAGATACAATGAGCAGTTCTTC.

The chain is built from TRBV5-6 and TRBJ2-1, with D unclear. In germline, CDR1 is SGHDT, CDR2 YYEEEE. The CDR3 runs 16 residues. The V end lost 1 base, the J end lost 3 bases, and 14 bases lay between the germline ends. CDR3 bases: TGTGCCAGCAGCTTGAGACGTGAGGAGTACTACAATGAGCAGTTCTTC. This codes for CASSLRREEYYNEQFF.

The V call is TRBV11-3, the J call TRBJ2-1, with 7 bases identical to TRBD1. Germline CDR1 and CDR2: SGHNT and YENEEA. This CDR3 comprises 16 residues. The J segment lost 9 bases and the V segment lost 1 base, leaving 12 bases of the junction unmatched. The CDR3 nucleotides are TGTGCCAGCAGCTTAGGTTTTGGACAGGTATCGGGTGAGCAGTTCTTC. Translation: CASSLGFGQVSGEQFF.

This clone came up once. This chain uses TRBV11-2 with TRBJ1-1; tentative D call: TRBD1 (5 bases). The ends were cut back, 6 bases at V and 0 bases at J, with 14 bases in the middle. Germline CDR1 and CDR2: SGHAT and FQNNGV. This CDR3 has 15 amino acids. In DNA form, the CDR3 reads TGTGCCAGCAGTTGGCAGGGTGAATTGAACACTGAAGCTTTCTTT. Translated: CASSWQGELNTEAFF.

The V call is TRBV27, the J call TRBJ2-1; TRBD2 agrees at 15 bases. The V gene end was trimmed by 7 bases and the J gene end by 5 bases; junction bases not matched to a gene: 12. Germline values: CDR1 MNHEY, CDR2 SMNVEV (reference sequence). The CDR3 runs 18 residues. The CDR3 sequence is CASTTPGTSGRLNNEQFF. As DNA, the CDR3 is TGTGCCAGCACCACCCCGGGGACTAGCGGGAGGCTTAACAATGAGCAGTTCTTC.

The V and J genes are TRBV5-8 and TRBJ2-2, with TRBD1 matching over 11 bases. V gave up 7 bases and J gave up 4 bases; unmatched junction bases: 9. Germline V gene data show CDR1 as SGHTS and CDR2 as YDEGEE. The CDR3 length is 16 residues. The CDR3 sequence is CASCPRDRGITGELFF. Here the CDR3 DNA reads TGTGCCAGCTGTCCAAGGGACAGGGGGATCACCGGGGAGCTGTTTTTT.

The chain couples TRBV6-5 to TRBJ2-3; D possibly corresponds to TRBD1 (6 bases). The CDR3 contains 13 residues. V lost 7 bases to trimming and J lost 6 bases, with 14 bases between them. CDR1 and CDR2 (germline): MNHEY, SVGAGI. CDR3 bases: TGTGCCAGCAATCTACAGGGATTGGATACGCAGTATTTT. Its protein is CASNLQGLDTQYF.

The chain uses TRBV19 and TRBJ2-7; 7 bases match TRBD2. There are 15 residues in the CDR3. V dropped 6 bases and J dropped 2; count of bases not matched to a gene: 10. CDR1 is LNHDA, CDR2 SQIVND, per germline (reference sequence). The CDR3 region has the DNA TGTGCCAGTAGCGAGGGAGGGCAGCTCACCTACGAGCAGTACTTC. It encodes CASSEGGQLTYEQYF.

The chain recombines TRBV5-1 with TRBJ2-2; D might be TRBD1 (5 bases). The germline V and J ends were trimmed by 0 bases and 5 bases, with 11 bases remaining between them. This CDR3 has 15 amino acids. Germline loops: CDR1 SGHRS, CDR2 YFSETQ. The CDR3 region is CASSLEAGRTGELFF. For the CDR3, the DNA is TGCGCCAGCAGCTTGGAAGCAGGGCGGACCGGGGAGCTGTTTTTT.